In its sample, the clone carrying this T cell receptor (beta chain) was seen a few times. The antigen is unknown. Germline CDR1 SGHRS, CDR2 YFSETQ. V dropped 3 bases and J dropped 8 bases, with 14 bases sitting between them. The CDR3 has 13 amino acids. This record comes from a study of T-cell memory formation after mild COVID-19. TCRdb reprocessed the 5' RACE reads with MiXCR, giving one entry per CDR3 protein. Of 500,000 to 650,000 distinct CDR3 sequences in the sample, less than 25% were seen once. Study results and limitations: Contracting clones from day 15 to 85 showed balanced CD4/CD8; later expanders favored CD4+. Pre-infection memory harbored some responding clones, suggesting cross-reactive memory joined.

Sequenced material: PBMCs or a T cell subset sorted from them (not recorded which). The rearrangement uses TRBV5-1 and TRBJ1-2, with D hard to call. The origin of this receptor is an adult woman who had mild COVID-19 (a few samples of this study predate the infection). Cell type and time point are not known. The CDR3, as DNA: TGCGCCAGCAGCTCCCTTGTGGATGGCGGCTACACCTTC. Protein product: CASSSLVDGGYTF.